These 2 T cell receptor beta chains were all obtained from the same sample, sequenced in a study of T-cell memory formation after mild COVID-19 (dated by TCRdb to the early 2020s). The library was generated by 5' RACE. Sequencing relied on an Illumina NovaSeq 6000. Using fastp trimming at Q25 and MiXCR clonotype assembly, TCRdb reanalyzed the public sequencing data and kept in-frame beta chains. Records with the same CDR3 protein are collapsed into one entry carrying the most frequent genes and DNA. The sample has about 360,000 distinct CDR3 sequences on record, 13% to 15% of them singletons. Approximately 20% of the sample rests with the top ten. The material sequenced was PBMCs or a T cell subset sorted from them (not recorded which). The source of these receptors is a man younger than 30 who had mild COVID-19 (a few samples of this study predate the infection). The sample titles of this study are shuffled in the database, so cell type and time point are left out; the donor was told from shared clones.

This clonotype was seen a few times. The chain combines TRBV28 with TRBJ2-1; TRBD1 matches 11 bases. J gave up 3 bases and V 4 bases, and 5 bases lay outside the gene matches. Germline loops: CDR1 MDHEN, CDR2 SYDVKM. The CDR3 totals 16 residues. The CDR3 spells CASSYAGTGGYNEQFF. The CDR3 DNA sequence: TGTGCCAGCAGTTACGCCGGGACAGGGGGCTACAATGAGCAGTTCTTC.

This clonotype occurred many times. The gene calls are TRBV7-9 and TRBJ1-6; D gene uncertain. Germline V lookup: CDR1 SEHNR, CDR2 FQNEAQ (reference sequence). CDR3 length equals 17 residues. V lost 4 bases to trimming and J lost 0 bases, with 13 bases between them. The chain's CDR3 is CASSSSYRGSYNSPLHF. CDR3 in DNA: TGTGCCAGCAGCTCCTCTTACAGAGGCTCCTATAATTCACCCCTCCACTTT.